Listed here is a single T cell receptor (beta chain). What it binds is unknown. This CDR3 has 13 residues. Looked up from germline, CDR1 is DFQATT and CDR2 is SNEGSKA (reference sequence). V was clipped by 2 bases and J by 7 bases, with 12 bases between them. This record belongs to a study of human T cells and chemical hapten exposure. Study information: A 2 cm by 2 cm inner upper arm patch received 2% DPC for sensitization. Patch tests delivered 0.01% DPC to the upper back and were evaluated at 6 days. Overall study findings and caveats: Alopecia affecting every donor means their immune response may not match healthy people's.

As to time point: patch test 1, 2 weeks after DPC sensitization. Regarding treatment: therapeutic diphenylcyclopropenone sensitization with weekly scalp DPC. TCRdb analysed the RACE reads with MiXCR anew, one entry per CDR3 protein. The table lists around 120,000 distinct CDR3 sequences, about an eighth of them singletons. This sample comprised whole blood, obtained in connection with sensitization to the hapten diphenylcyclopropenone (DPC). This TCR was recovered from a man between 18 and 29 years old with alopecia areata. Some clones in this sample may be carry-over from other donors' samples. J is TRBJ2-4 and V is TRBV20-1; no reliable D call. The CDR3, as DNA: TGCAGTGCTAGAATTGGGGATGGGAACATTCAGTACTTC. Its protein is CSARIGDGNIQYF.